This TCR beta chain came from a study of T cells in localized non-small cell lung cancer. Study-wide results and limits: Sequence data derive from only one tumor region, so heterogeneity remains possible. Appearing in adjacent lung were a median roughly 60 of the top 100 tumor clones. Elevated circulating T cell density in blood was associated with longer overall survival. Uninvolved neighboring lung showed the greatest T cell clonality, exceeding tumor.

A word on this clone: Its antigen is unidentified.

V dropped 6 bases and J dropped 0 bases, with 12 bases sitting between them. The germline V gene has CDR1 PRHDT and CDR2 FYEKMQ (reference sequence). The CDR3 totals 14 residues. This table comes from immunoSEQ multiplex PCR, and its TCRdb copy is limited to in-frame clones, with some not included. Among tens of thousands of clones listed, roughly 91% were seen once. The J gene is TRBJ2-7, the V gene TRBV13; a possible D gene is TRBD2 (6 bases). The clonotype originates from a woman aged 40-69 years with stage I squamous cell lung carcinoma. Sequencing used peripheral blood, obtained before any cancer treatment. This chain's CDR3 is CASSLGEASYEQYF. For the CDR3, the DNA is TGTGCCAGCAGTCTCGGGGAGGCCTCCTACGAGCAGTACTTC. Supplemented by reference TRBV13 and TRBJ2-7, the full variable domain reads AAGVIQSPRHLIKEKRETATLKCYPIPRHDTVYWYQQGPGQDPQFLISFYEKMQSDKGSIPDRFSAQQFSDYHSELNMSSLELGDSALYFCASSLGEASYEQYFGPGTRLTVT.